One sample yielded the 21 T cell receptor beta chains listed below, sequenced in a study of shared clonotypes between healthy human individuals. Profiling relied on immunoSEQ multiplex PCR, and the TCRdb table lists in-frame clones only, not all of them. The sample holds about 710,000 clones, 55% to 80% seen once. The material sequenced was memory CD4+ T cells sorted from blood. The subset is: CD45RA-negative fraction. The receptors come from a woman in her twenties or thirties in good health.

This clone appeared a single time. The chain has TRBV15 and TRBJ2-5; 9 nucleotides line up with TRBD2. The V and J ends lost 5 bases and 2 bases, in that order; junction bases with no gene match: 9. CDR3 length: 16 residues. Germline loops: CDR1 LNHNV, CDR2 YYDKDF (reference sequence). The CDR3 coding sequence is TGTGCCACCAGCCGGATTGGACTAGCGAGACAAGAGACCCAGTACTTC. Translation gives CATSRIGLARQETQYF.

CDR3 region: CASSQDGGSGYEQYF. CDR3 nucleotide sequence: TGCGCCAGCAGCCAAGATGGGGGGTCCGGCTACGAGCAGTACTTC. The gene calls are TRBV4-1 and TRBJ2-7, with D possibly matching TRBD2 (6 bases). Germline V gives CDR1 MGHRA, CDR2 YSYEKL. Trimming stripped 0 bases from V and 3 bases from J, with 12 bases between. CDR3 size: 15 residues.

The chain has TRBV28 and TRBJ2-7; D tentatively fits TRBD1 or TRBD2 (5 bases each). Trimming cost V 6 bases and J 4 bases, with 22 bases left between them. This CDR3 is built from 16 residues. Germline V gives CDR1 MDHEN, CDR2 SYDVKM. CDR3 DNA sequence: TGTGCCAGCAGCCCGATGGGTTGGGGGATTGGATACGAGCAGTACTTC. Translated: CASSPMGWGIGYEQYF.

This chain joins TRBV30 and TRBJ2-3; D possibly corresponds to TRBD1 (5 bases). CDR3 length: 15 residues. The V end lost 0 bases, the J end lost 4 bases, and 14 bases lay between the germline ends. Germline CDR1 is GTSNPN and CDR2 is SVGIG (reference sequence). The CDR3, as DNA: TGTGCCTGGAGTGTAGTAGACAGCGTACCAGATACGCAGTATTTT. This codes for CAWSVVDSVPDTQYF.

The chain employs TRBV20-1 and TRBJ2-7; no firm D call. Germline V gene sequence: CDR1 DFQATT, CDR2 SNEGSKA (reference sequence). The CDR3 is made up of 11 amino acids. V was shortened by 5 bases and J by 6 bases, with 11 bases between the two germline ends. CDR3 coding DNA: TGCAGTGCTGAAGGGAATCGCGAGCAGTACTTC. This encodes CSAEGNREQYF.

The rearrangement uses TRBV29-1 and TRBJ2-1, with 11 bases identical to TRBD2. V lost 6 bases to trimming and J lost 5 bases; unmatched junction nucleotides: 6. Germline V gives CDR1 SQVTM, CDR2 ANQGSEA. This CDR3 spans 14 amino acids. The CDR3 bases are TGCAGCGTCACCGGGACTAGCGGTAACAATGAGCAGTTCTTC. Its protein product is CSVTGTSGNNEQFF.

The chain has TRBV5-1 and TRBJ1-4, with TRBD1 matching 7 bases. Losses at the gene ends were 4 bases for V and 7 bases for J; bases not matched to a gene: 16. Germline V gene lookup returns CDR1 SGHRS and CDR2 YFSETQ. This CDR3 contains 17 residues. The CDR3 region is CASSLGGTAPEFEKLFF. The CDR3 DNA sequence: TGCGCCAGCAGCCTGGGTGGGACAGCGCCTGAGTTTGAAAAACTGTTTTTT.

For this clone: Being one base from a much bigger clone, this may be a read error. The chain recombines TRBV14 with TRBJ1-2; D uncertain. Germline V gene data show CDR1 as SGHDN and CDR2 as FVKESK. The CDR3 sequence is 13 residues long. The V gene lost 0 bases and the J gene lost 7 bases, with 9 bases spanning the gap. CDR3 residues: CASSQDRGSGYTF. The CDR3 region has the DNA TGTGCCAGCAGCCAAGATCGAGGGTCTGGCTACACCTTC.

This clone was counted between two and nine times. The chain recombines TRBV28 with TRBJ2-7, with D perhaps TRBD2 (6 bases). In germline, CDR1 is MDHEN, CDR2 SYDVKM. V lost 7 bases to trimming and J lost 4 bases, with 14 bases between them. The CDR3 contains 13 residues. This chain's CDR3 is CASTKTSPYEQYF. CDR3 sequence (DNA): TGTGCCAGCACCAAGACTAGTCCGTACGAGCAGTACTTC.

A note on this clone: Other nucleotide sequences in the sample specify the same CDR3. The V and J genes are TRBV28 and TRBJ2-7; tentatively, D is TRBD2 (6 bases). V gave up 3 bases and J gave up 2 bases, with 11 bases separating them. The CDR3 covers 14 residues. Germline V gives CDR1 MDHEN, CDR2 SYDVKM. In nucleotides, the CDR3 is TGTGCCAGCAGTTTGTCGGGGGAAACCTACGAGCAGTACTTC. This sequence encodes CASSLSGETYEQYF.

J is TRBJ2-7 and V is TRBV6-5; tentative D call: TRBD2 (6 bases). V lost 7 bases and J lost 1, with 11 bases in between. Germline CDR1 reads MNHEY; CDR2 reads SVGAGI. The CDR3 runs to 13 residues. The CDR3 is CASKFGGSYEQYF. CDR3 DNA: TGTGCCAGCAAATTCGGGGGATCCTACGAGCAGTACTTC.

The chain links TRBV7-9 to TRBJ1-3; D gene unclear. Per germline, CDR1 SEHNR and CDR2 FQNEAQ (reference sequence). Trimming cost V 5 bases and J 0 bases, with 14 bases left between them. This CDR3 has 16 residues. Here the CDR3 reads CASSPKVVDSGNTIYF. The CDR3 DNA is TGTGCCAGCAGCCCTAAGGTGGTGGACTCTGGAAACACCATATATTTT.

This clone appeared a few times. This chain uses TRBV6-5 with TRBJ2-7; 8 bases are shared with TRBD1. CDR1 and CDR2 from the germline V gene are MNHEY and SVGAGI. Unmatched junction bases numbered 17, after V lost 10 bases and J lost 6 bases. CDR3 size: 15 residues. Here the CDR3 DNA reads TGTGCCACCGGCAGTCCGATGACAGGGGTTGGCGAGCAGTACTTC. Residues: CATGSPMTGVGEQYF.

This clone has just one count. J is TRBJ1-1 and V is TRBV6-5; D gene uncertain. The CDR3 extends over 14 amino acids. Per the germline V gene, CDR1 is MNHEY and CDR2 is SVGAGI. V was pared by 1 base and J by 7 bases, with 13 bases between. In DNA, the CDR3 is TGTGCCAGCAGTTACTTGGGAATAGGTTTTGAAGCTTTCTTT. Its protein is CASSYLGIGFEAFF.

The rearrangement links TRBV6-6 to TRBJ2-1; 8 bases agree with TRBD2. This CDR3 is 16 amino acids long. V trimming: 4 bases; J trimming: 7 bases; junction bases outside the gene matches: 12. The germline V gene has CDR1 MNHNY and CDR2 SVGAGI (reference sequence). The CDR3 loop reads CASSSPGEAGVNEQFF. As DNA, the CDR3 is TGTGCCAGCAGTTCCCCCGGGGAAGCGGGAGTAAATGAGCAGTTCTTC.

This clone came up once. The chain is built from TRBV1 and TRBJ2-5; no DNA check was done on the table's D call, TRBD2. The J call may be incorrect, as the DNA end agrees better with TRBJ2-7. TRBV1 is assigned pseudogene status. The CDR3 length is 13 residues. CDR3 bases: TGCACCAGCTGGCTGGCTACTACCTACGAGCAGTACTTC. It yields the protein CTSWLATTYEQYF.

This clone was recorded at least ten times. The chain is built from TRBV23-1 and TRBJ2-2; 7 bases match TRBD1. TRBV23-1 is an open reading frame, and its role is uncertain. V lost 5 bases, J lost 7 bases, and 13 bases stayed unmatched. CDR3 size: 16 residues. CDR3 bases: TGCGCCAGCAGTACAAATCGGACAGGTTCTTGCGGGGAGCTGTTTTTT. This translates into CASSTNRTGSCGELFF.

This chain connects TRBV20-1 to TRBJ1-1; 9 nucleotides line up with TRBD1. CDR3 length: 10 amino acids. Germline trimming cut 6 bases from V and 12 bases from J; bases unmatched to any gene: 5. Per germline, CDR1 DFQATT and CDR2 SNEGSKA (reference sequence). CDR3 coding DNA: TGCAGTGCCACCGACAGGGGGTCTTTCTTT. This codes for CSATDRGSFF.

As DNA, the CDR3 is TGTGCCAGCAGTTTACGGGGAGAGGGCAGGGTGGATACGCAGTATTTT. The encoded protein is CASSLRGEGRVDTQYF. The chain couples TRBV27 to TRBJ2-3; D may match TRBD1 or TRBD2 (5 bases each). Germline CDR1 MNHEY, CDR2 SMNVEV (reference sequence). The CDR3 runs 16 residues. The V gene lost 2 bases and the J gene lost 6 bases, with 18 bases spanning the gap.

The V and J genes are TRBV28 and TRBJ2-3; D gene uncertain. Germline-derived CDR1 and CDR2 are MDHEN and SYDVKM. This CDR3 comprises 14 residues. V lost 6 bases to trimming and J lost 2 bases, with 12 bases between them. CDR3 loop: CASSRRVSTDTQYF. In DNA form, the CDR3 reads TGTGCCAGCAGCCGGCGAGTTTCCACAGATACGCAGTATTTT. The full variable domain, rest sourced from reference TRBV28 and TRBJ2-3, is DVKVTQSSRYLVKRTGEKVFLECVQDMDHENMFWYRQDPGLGLRLIYFSYDVKMKEKGDIPEGYSVSREKKERFSLILESASTNQTSMYLCASSRRVSTDTQYFGPGTRLTVL.

The chain links TRBV27 to TRBJ2-1; TRBD1 agrees at 9 bases. From germline, CDR1 is MNHEY and CDR2 SMNVEV (reference sequence). V was clipped by 2 bases and J by 4 bases; unmatched bases: 6. The CDR3 spans 16 residues. As DNA, the CDR3 is TGTGCCAGCAGTTTACTCCGGGACAGGGTGTACAATGAGCAGTTCTTC. It translates to CASSLLRDRVYNEQFF.